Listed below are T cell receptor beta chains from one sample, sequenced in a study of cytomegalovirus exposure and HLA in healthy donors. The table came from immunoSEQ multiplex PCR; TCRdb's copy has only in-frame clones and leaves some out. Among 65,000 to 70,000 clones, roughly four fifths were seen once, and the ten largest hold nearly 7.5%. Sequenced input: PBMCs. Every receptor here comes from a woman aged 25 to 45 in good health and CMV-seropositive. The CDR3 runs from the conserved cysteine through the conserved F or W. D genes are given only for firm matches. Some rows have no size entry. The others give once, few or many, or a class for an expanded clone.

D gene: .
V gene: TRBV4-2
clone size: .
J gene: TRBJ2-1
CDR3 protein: CASSQVVGALAEQFF
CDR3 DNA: TGTGCCAGCAGCCAAGTGGTCGGAGCCTTAGCGGAGCAGTTCTTC

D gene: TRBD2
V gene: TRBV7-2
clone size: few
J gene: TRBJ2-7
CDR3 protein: CASSSLGGELEQYF
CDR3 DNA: TGTGCCAGCAGCTCACTGGGGGGGGAGTTGGAGCAGTACTTC

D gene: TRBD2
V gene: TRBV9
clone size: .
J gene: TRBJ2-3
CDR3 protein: CASSVTSESSTDTQYF
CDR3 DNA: TGTGCCAGCAGCGTGACTAGCGAGTCTTCCACAGATACGCAGTATTTT

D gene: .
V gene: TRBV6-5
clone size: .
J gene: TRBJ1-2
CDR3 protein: CASSYGGAGSYGYTF
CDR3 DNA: TGTGCCAGCAGTTACGGGGGGGCTGGGTCCTATGGCTACACCTTC

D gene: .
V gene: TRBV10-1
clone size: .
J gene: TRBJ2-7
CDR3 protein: CAAAKEDSCSYEQYF
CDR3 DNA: TGCGCCGCAGCAAAAGAGGACAGCTGCTCCTACGAGCAGTACTTC

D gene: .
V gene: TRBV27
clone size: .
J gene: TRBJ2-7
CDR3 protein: CASSPTTGFPYPEQYF
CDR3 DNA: TGTGCCAGCAGTCCCACTACTGGGTTCCCTTACCCCGAGCAGTACTTC

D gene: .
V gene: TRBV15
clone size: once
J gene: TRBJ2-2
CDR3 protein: CATSRGASGTFNTGELFF
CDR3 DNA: TGTGCCACCAGCAGAGGGGCCTCAGGGACTTTCAACACCGGGGAGCTGTTTTTT

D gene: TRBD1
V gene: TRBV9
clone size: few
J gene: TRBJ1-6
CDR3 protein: CASSTQGQGNSPLHF
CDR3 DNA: TGTGCCAGCAGCACCCAAGGACAGGGAAATTCACCCCTCCACTTT

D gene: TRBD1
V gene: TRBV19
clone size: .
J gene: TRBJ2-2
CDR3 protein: CASRRQGTDTGELFF
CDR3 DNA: TGTGCCAGTAGAAGACAGGGGACGGACACCGGGGAGCTGTTTTTT

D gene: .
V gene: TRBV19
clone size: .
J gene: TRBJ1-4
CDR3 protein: CASRVPSGEKLFF
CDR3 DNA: TGTGCCAGTAGGGTCCCGAGTGGTGAAAAACTGTTTTTT

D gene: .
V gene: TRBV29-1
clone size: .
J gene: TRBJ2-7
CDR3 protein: CSVGFSGGNEQYF
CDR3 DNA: TGCAGCGTTGGGTTCTCAGGGGGGAACGAGCAGTACTTC

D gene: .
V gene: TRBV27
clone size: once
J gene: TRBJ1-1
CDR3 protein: CASRTDLNTEAFF
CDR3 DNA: TGTGCCAGCAGGACTGACCTGAACACTGAAGCTTTCTTT

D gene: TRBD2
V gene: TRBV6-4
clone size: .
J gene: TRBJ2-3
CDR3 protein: CASSEELANTQYF
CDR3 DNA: TGTGCCAGCAGTGAGGAACTAGCGAATACGCAGTATTTT

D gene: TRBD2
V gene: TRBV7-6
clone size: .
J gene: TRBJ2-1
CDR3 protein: CASSPLAGGPGEQFF
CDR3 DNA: TGTGCCAGCAGCCCGTTAGCGGGAGGGCCGGGTGAGCAGTTCTTC

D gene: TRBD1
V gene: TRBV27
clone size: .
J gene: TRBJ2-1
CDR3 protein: CASSSLGTGPYNEQFF
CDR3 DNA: TGTGCCAGCAGTTCCCTCGGGACAGGGCCCTACAATGAGCAGTTCTTC

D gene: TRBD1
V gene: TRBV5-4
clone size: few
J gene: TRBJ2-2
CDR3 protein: CASSLSAGGAGELFF
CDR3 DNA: TGTGCCAGCAGCTTGTCCGCAGGGGGAGCCGGGGAGCTGTTTTTT

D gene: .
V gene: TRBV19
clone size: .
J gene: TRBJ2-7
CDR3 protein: CASSLLPTQGPHEQYF
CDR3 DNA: TGTGCCAGTAGCCTTTTACCCACTCAGGGGCCGCACGAGCAGTACTTC

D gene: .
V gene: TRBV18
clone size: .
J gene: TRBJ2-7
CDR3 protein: CASSPGSKPYEQYF
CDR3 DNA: TGTGCCAGCTCACCCGGGAGCAAGCCGTACGAGCAGTACTTC

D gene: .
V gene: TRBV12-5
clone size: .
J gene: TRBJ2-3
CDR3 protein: CASGLGGGPADTQYF
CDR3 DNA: TGTGCTAGTGGTTTAGGAGGAGGGCCGGCAGATACGCAGTATTTT

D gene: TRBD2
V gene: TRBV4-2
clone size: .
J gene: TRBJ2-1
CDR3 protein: CASSQDALAGNEQFF
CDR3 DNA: TGTGCCAGCAGCCAAGACGCCCTAGCGGGCAATGAGCAGTTCTTC

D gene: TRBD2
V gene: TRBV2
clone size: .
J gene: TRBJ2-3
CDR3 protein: CASSENPPGRGTDTQYF
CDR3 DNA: TGTGCCAGCAGTGAAAACCCCCCGGGGAGGGGCACAGATACGCAGTATTTT

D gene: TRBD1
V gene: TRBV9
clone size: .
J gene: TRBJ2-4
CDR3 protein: CASSPTGGRAKNIQYF
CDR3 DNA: TGTGCCAGCAGCCCAACAGGGGGGAGAGCCAAAAACATTCAGTACTTC

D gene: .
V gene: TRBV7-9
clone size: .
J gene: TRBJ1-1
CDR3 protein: CASRFNRDQAFF
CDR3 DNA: TGTGCCAGCAGGTTCAACAGGGATCAAGCTTTCTTT

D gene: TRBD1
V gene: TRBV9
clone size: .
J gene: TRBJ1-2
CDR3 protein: CASSPGGGQGVGGYTF
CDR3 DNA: TGTGCCAGCAGCCCCGGTGGAGGACAGGGCGTCGGTGGCTACACCTTC

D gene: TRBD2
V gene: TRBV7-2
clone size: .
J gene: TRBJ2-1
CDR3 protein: CASTLIGLAGVNEQFF
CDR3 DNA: TGTGCCAGCACCTTAATTGGACTAGCGGGAGTGAATGAGCAGTTCTTC

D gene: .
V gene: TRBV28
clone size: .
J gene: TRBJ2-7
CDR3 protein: CASSYSGSSYEQYF
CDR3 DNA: TGTGCCAGCAGTTATTCGGGGTCCTCCTACGAGCAGTACTTC

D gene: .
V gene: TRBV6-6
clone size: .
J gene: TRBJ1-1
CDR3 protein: CASSRGRGNTEAFF
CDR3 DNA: TGTGCCAGCAGTAGGGGGAGGGGGAACACTGAAGCTTTCTTT

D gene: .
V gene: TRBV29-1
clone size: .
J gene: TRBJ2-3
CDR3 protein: CSLSSVSGADTQYF
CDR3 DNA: TGCAGCCTCTCTAGCGTTTCGGGCGCAGATACGCAGTATTTT

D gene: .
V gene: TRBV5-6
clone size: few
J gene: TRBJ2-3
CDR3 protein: CASSKLGTSTDTQYF
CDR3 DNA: TGTGCCAGCAGCAAGTTGGGCACCAGCACAGATACGCAGTATTTT

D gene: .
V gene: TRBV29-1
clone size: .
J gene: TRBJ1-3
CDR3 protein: CSVEDKGLGSYGNTIYF
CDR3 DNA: TGCAGCGTTGAAGATAAGGGGCTGGGCAGTTATGGAAACACCATATATTTT

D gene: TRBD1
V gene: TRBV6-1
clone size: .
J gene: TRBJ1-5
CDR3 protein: CASRVEPGGGRPQHF
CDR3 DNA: TGTGCCAGCAGAGTCGAGCCAGGGGGCGGAAGGCCCCAGCATTTT

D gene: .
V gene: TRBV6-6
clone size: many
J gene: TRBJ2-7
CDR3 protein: CASTLSGGYEQYF
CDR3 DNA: TGTGCCAGCACGTTAAGCGGCGGCTACGAGCAGTACTTC

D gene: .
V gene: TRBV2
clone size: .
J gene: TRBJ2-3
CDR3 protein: CASSVRGNTDTQYF
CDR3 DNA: TGTGCCAGCAGCGTTAGGGGAAACACAGATACGCAGTATTTT

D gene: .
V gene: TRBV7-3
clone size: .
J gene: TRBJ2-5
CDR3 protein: CASSLAGQGQTQYF
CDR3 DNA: TGTGCCAGCAGCTTAGCAGGTCAGGGGCAGACCCAGTACTTC

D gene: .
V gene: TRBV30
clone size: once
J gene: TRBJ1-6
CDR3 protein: CAWSGGGSSYNSHLHF
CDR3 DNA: TGTGCCTGGAGTGGTGGAGGGAGCTCCTATAATTCACACCTCCACTTT

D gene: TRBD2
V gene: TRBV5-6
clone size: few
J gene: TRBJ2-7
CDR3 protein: CASSQLASTYEQYF
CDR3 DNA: TGTGCCAGCAGCCAACTAGCGTCCACCTACGAGCAGTACTTC

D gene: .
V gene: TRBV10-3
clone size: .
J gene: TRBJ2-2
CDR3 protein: CAISEPTGNTGELFF
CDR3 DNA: TGTGCCATCAGTGAGCCGACGGGGAACACCGGGGAGCTGTTTTTT

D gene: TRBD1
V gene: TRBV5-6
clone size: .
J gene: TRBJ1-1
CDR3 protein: CASSTPTGHLEAFF
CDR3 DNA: TGTGCCAGCAGCACGCCGACAGGGCACCTTGAAGCTTTCTTT

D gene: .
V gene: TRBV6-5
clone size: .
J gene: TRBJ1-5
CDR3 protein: CASSYRGGGQPQHF
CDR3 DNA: TGTGCCAGCAGTTACAGGGGTGGGGGGCAGCCCCAGCATTTT

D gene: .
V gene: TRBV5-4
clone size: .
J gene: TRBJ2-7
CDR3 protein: CASSLAVGLGGVF
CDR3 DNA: TGTGCCAGCAGCTTGGCTGTGGGACTCGGAGGGGTGTTC

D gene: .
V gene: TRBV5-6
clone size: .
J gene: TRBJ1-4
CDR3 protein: CASSHSRRINEKLFF
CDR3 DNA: TGTGCCAGCAGCCACTCCCGCAGGATCAATGAAAAACTGTTTTTT

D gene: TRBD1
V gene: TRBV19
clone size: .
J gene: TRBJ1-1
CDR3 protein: CASTTLPGQGARNTEAFF
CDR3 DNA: TGTGCCAGTACGACCCTTCCGGGACAGGGGGCGAGAAACACTGAAGCTTTCTTT

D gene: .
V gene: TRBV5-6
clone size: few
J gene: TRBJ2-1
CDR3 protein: CASSFPEDWGTHNEQFF
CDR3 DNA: TGTGCCAGCAGCTTTCCCGAGGATTGGGGGACTCACAATGAGCAGTTCTTC

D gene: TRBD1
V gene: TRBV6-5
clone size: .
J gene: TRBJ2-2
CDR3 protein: CASSYERTGNTGELFF
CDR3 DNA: TGTGCCAGCAGTTACGAACGGACAGGGAACACCGGGGAGCTGTTTTTT

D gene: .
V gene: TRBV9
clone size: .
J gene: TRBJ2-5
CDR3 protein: CASSVDGRGVRETQYF
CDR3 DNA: TGTGCCAGCAGCGTAGACGGCAGGGGTGTACGAGAGACCCAGTACTTC

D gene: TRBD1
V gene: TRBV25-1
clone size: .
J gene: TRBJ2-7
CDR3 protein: CASIPRGSSYEQYF
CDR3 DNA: TGTGCCAGCATTCCCAGGGGGAGTTCCTACGAGCAGTACTTC

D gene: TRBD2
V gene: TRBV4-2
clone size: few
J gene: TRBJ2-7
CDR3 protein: CASSRGGTSGYEQYF
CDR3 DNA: TGTGCCAGCAGCCGGGGGGGGACTAGTGGTTACGAGCAGTACTTC

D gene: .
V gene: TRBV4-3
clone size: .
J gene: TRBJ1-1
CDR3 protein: CASSQEPGRVTEAFF
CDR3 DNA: TGCGCCAGCAGCCAAGAACCAGGGAGGGTCACTGAAGCTTTCTTT

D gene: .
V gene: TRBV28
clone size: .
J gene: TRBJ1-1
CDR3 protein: CASSWGGGAVSTEAFF
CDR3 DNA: TGTGCCAGCAGTTGGGGTGGAGGGGCGGTTAGCACTGAAGCTTTCTTT